This T cell receptor beta chain is from a study of human T cells and chemical hapten exposure. Broader study findings: PT1 expanded TCR numbers rose with patch test score.

In the case of this clonotype: The antigen is undetermined.

TCRdb passed the RACE reads through MiXCR, listing each CDR3 protein once. The sample consists of about 81,000 distinct CDR3 sequences, 9.5% to 13% of them appearing once. Time point denoted: patch test 2, 6 weeks after DPC sensitization. Treatment indicated: therapeutic diphenylcyclopropenone sensitization with weekly scalp DPC. Donors were 18 to 70-year-old alopecia patients suitable for DPC. Germline V lookup: CDR1 SGHTA, CDR2 FQGNSA. V lost 3 bases and J lost 6, with 9 bases in between. The CDR3 consists of 13 residues. The material sequenced was whole blood, taken in connection with sensitization to the hapten diphenylcyclopropenone (DPC). The chain combines TRBV7-2 with TRBJ1-5; D is uncertain. The clonotype originates from a woman under 40 with alopecia areata. Some clones in this sample may be carry-over from other donors' samples. CDR3: CASSFDGFQPQHF. CDR3 coding DNA: TGTGCCAGCAGCTTTGACGGGTTTCAGCCCCAGCATTTT.